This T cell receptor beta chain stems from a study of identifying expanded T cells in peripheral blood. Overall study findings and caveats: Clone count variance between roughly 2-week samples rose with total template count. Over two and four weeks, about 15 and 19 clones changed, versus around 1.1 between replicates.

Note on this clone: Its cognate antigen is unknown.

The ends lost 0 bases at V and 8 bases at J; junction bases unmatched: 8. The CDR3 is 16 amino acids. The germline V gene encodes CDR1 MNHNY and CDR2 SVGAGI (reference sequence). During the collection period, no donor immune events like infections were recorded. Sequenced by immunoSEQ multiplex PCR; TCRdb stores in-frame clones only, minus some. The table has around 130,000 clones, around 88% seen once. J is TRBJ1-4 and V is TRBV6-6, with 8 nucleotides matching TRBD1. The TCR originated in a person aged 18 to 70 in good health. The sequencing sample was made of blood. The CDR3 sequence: CASSYSKAGGYEKLFF. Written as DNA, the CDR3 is TGTGCCAGCAGTTACTCGAAGGCAGGGGGCTACGAAAAACTGTTTTTT.